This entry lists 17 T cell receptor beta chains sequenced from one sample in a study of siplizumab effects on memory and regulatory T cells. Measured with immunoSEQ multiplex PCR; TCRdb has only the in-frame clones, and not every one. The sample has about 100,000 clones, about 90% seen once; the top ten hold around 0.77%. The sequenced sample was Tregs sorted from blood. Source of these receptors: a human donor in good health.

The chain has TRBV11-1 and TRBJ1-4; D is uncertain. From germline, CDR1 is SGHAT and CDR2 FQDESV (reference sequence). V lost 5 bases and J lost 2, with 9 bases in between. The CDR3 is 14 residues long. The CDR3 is CASSERTTNEKLFF. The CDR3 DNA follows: TGTGCCAGCAGCGAACGGACTACTAATGAAAAACTGTTTTTT.

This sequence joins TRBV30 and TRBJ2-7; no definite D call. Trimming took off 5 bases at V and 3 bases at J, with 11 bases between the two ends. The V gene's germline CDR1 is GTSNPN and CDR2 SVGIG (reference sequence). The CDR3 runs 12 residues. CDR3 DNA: TGTGCCTGGGGTCAAGCTGGCTACGAGCAGTACTTC. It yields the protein CAWGQAGYEQYF.

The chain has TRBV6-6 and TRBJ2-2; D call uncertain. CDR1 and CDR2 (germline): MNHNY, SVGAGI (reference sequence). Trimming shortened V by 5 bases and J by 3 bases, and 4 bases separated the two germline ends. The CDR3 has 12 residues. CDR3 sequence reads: CASSPYTGELFF. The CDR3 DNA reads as TGTGCCAGCAGTCCGTACACCGGGGAGCTGTTTTTT.

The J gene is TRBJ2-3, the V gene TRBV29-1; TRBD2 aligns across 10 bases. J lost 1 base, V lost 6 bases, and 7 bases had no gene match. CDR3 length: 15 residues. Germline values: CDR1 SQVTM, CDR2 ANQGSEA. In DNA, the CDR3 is TGCAGCGTGTCTAGCGGGAGAGGGGGCACAGATACGCAGTATTTT. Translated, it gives CSVSSGRGGTDTQYF.

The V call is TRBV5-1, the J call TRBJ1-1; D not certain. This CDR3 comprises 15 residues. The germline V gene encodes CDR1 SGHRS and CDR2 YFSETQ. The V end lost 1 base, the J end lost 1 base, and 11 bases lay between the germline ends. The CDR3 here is CASSLNGIQNTEAFF. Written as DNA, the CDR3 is TGCGCCAGCAGCTTGAACGGTATTCAGAACACTGAAGCTTTCTTT.

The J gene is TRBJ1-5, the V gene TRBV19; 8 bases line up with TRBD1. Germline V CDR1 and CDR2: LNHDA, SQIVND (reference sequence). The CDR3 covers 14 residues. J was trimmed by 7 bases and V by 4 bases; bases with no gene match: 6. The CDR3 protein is CASSKTGEPQPQHF. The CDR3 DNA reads TGTGCCAGTAGTAAGACAGGGGAGCCCCAGCCCCAGCATTTT.

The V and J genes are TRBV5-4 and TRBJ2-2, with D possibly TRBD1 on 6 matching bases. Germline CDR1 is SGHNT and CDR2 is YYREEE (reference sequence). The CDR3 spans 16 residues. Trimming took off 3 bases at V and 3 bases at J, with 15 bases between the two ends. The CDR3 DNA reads TGTGCCAGCAGCTCCGAAACAGGGACCTACACCGGGGAGCTGTTTTTT. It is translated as CASSSETGTYTGELFF.

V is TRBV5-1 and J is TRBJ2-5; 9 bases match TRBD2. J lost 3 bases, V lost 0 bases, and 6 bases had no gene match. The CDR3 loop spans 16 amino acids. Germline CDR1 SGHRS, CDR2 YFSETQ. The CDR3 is CASSLASSGRKETQYF. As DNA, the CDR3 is TGCGCCAGCAGCTTGGCAAGTAGCGGGAGAAAAGAGACCCAGTACTTC.

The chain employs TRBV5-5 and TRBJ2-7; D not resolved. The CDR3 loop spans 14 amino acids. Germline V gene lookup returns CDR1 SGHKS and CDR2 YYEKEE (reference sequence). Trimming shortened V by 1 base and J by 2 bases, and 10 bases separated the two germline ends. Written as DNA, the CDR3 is TGTGCCAGCAGCTTGCCGACGTCTCCCTACGAGCAGTACTTC. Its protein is CASSLPTSPYEQYF.

The CDR3 is CASSFQGLSHGNEQFF. CDR3 in DNA: TGTGCCAGCAGTTTTCAGGGCCTGAGCCATGGGAATGAGCAGTTCTTC. The chain has TRBV28 and TRBJ2-1, with D possibly TRBD1 on 5 matching bases. CDR1 and CDR2 from the germline V gene are MDHEN and SYDVKM. V gave up 3 bases and J gave up 7 bases, with 19 bases separating them. The CDR3 sequence is 16 residues long.

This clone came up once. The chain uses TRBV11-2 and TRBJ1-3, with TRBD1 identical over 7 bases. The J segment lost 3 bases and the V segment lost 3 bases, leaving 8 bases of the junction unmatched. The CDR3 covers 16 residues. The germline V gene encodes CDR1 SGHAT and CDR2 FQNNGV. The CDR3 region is CASSLYGGTVGNTIYF. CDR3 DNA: TGTGCCAGCAGCTTGTATGGCGGGACAGTTGGAAACACCATATATTTT.

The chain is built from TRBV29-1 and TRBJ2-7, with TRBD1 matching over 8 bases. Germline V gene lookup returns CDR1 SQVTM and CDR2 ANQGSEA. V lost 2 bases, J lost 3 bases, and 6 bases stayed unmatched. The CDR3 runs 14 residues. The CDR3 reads CSVETGTGYYEQYF. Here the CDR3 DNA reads TGCAGCGTTGAAACCGGGACAGGTTACTACGAGCAGTACTTC.

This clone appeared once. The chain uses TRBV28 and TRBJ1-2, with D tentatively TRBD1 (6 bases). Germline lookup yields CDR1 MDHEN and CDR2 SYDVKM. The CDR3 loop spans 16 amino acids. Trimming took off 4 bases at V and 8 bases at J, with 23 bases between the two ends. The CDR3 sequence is CASSSSATGSSRGYTF. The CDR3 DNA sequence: TGTGCCAGCAGTTCATCCGCCACAGGGTCAAGTCGCGGCTACACCTTC.

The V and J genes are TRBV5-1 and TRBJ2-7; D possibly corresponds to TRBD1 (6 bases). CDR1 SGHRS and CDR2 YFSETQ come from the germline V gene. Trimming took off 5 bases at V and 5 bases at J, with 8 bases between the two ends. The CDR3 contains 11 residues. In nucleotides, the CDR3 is TGCGCCAGCAGACAGGGTGACGAGCAGTACTTC. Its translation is CASRQGDEQYF.

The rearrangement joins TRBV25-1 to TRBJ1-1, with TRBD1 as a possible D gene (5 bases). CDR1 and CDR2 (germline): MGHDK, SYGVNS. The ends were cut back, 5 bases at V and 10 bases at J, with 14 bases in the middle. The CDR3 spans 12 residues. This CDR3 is CASSSAGGSAFF. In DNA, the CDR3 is TGTGCCAGCAGTTCGGCGGGGGGTTCAGCTTTCTTT. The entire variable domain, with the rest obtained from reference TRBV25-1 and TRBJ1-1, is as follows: EADIYQTPRYLVIGTGKKITLECSQTMGHDKMYWYQQDPGMELHLIHYSYGVNSTEKGDLSSESTVSRIRTEHFPLTLESARPSHTSQYLCASSSAGGSAFFGQGTRLTVV.

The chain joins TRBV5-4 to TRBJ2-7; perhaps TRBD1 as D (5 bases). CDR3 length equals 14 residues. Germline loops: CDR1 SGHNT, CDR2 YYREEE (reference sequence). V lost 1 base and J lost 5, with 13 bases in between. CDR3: CASSLLGAMDEQYF. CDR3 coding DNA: TGTGCCAGCAGCTTGTTAGGGGCGATGGACGAGCAGTACTTC.

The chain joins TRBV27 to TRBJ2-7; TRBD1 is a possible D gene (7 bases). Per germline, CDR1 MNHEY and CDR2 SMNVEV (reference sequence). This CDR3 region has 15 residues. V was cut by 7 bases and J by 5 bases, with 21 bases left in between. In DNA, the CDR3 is TGTGCCAGCAAATCGCTGGAGGGGGCGCGTAACGAGCAGTACTTC. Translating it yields CASKSLEGARNEQYF.